Sequencing of this T cell receptor beta chain was carried out in a study of read filtering for tumor transcriptome and immune sequencing. This clonotype was detected ten times or more. The junction departs from germline at one end; a sequencing error may be responsible. Molecular barcoded adaptors covering alpha/delta and beta/gamma chains were used on about 0.4 ug RNA. TCRdb ran MiXCR on the reads and lists one entry per CDR3 protein. The sample yields about 46,000 distinct CDR3 sequences, 20% seen once. Sequenced material: a population of CD138-negative cells sorted from bone marrow. This TCR was sampled from a donor aged 40 or over with multiple myeloma.

The DNA for the CDR3 is TGTGCCAGCAGCTTAATACCAAGCACAGATACGCAGTATTTT. Protein sequence: CASSLIPSTDTQYF. The chain recombines TRBV5-1 with TRBJ2-3; D gene ambiguous. Germline V gene lookup returns CDR1 SGHRS and CDR2 YFSETQ. This CDR3 contains 14 residues. The entire variable domain, with the rest obtained from reference TRBV5-1 and TRBJ2-3, is as follows: KAGVTQTPRYLIKTRGQQVTLSCSPISGHRSVSWYQQTPGQGLQFLFEYFSETQRNKGNFPGRFSGRQFSNSRSEMNVSTLELGDSALYLCASSLIPSTDTQYFGPGTRLTVL.